This T cell receptor beta chain was sequenced during a study of T-cell reconstitution after alpha-beta-depleted transplantation in children. This clonotype was counted only a few times. Unique molecular identifiers were incorporated when the TCRbeta library was constructed. TCRdb itself ran the PCR reads through MiXCR, one entry per CDR3 protein. The sample records about 610,000 distinct CDR3 sequences, over 9.5% being singletons. This CDR3 contains 21 residues. The V and J ends lost 8 bases and 3 bases, in that order; junction bases with no gene match: 26. This chain joins TRBV12-3 or TRBV12-4 and TRBJ2-2, with TRBD1 identical over 8 bases. The clonotype comes from a human donor who donated a stem cell graft to a child with acute myeloid leukemia. Sequencing used PBMCs from the stem cell graft donor, obtained from the stem cell graft. CDR3 DNA: TGTGCCAGCCGACAAGGACTCCCTCTCGGGACGGGACAGGTGGACACCGGGGAGCTGTTTTTT. It encodes CASRQGLPLGTGQVDTGELFF.